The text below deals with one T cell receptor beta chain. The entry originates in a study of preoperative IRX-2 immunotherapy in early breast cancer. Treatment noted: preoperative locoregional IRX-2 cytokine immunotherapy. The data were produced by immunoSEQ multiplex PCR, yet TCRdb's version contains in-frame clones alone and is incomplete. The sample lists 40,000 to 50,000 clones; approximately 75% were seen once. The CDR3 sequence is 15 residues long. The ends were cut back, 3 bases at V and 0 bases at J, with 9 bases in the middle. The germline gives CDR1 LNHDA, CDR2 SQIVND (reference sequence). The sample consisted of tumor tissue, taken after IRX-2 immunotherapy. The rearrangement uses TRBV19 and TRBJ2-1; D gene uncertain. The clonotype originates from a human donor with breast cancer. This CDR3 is CASSIRVSSYNEQFF. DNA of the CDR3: TGTGCCAGTAGTATTAGGGTAAGCTCCTACAATGAGCAGTTCTTC.